The 30 T cell receptor beta chains below all came from one sample that was sequenced in a study of regulatory T cells in long-lasting Graves disease. With iRepertoire HTBI primers and Arm-PCR of CDR3 regions, TCR beta libraries were built. A single record per CDR3 protein comes from TCRdb applying MiXCR to the multiplex PCR reads. The sample includes about 560,000 distinct CDR3 sequences, about 15% of them seen just once. As for time point: newly diagnosed GD, antithyroid drugs for less than 3 months. Scientists built the TCR library using RNA that was extracted from PBMCs. The sample was also reused in another study, on T cells in Graves' hyperthyroidism and ophthalmopathy.

The material was peripheral blood mononuclear cells (PBMCs), obtained at new diagnosis, from a patient treated with antithyroid drugs. Receptors were obtained from a man aged 18-30 years with Graves disease.

The sample holds many counts of this clonotype. The rearrangement uses TRBV5-5 and TRBJ1-2; 8 positions match TRBD1. The J segment lost 8 bases and the V segment lost 0 bases, leaving 18 bases of the junction unmatched. This CDR3 has 18 amino acids. CDR1 and CDR2 (germline): SGHKS, YYEKEE (reference sequence). The CDR3 loop is CASSLDEVPGGESEGYTF. CDR3 nucleotides: TGTGCCAGCAGCTTGGATGAGGTACCAGGGGGCGAATCGGAGGGCTACACCTTC.

The sample holds many counts of this clonotype. The chain is built from TRBV4-2 and TRBJ2-7; 8 bases align to TRBD2. CDR3 length equals 14 residues. V was pared by 0 bases and J by 6 bases, with 4 bases of the junction left unmatched. Looked up from germline, CDR1 is LGHNA and CDR2 is YNFKEQ. Written as DNA, the CDR3 is TGTGCCAGCAGCCAAGATCGAGCGGGAGTCGAGCAGTACTTC. Its protein product is CASSQDRAGVEQYF.

This clonotype was observed a handful of times. The V call is TRBV7-2, the J call TRBJ2-7; D unresolved. CDR3 length: 14 residues. In germline, CDR1 is SGHTA, CDR2 FQGNSA. V lost 3 bases, J lost 2 bases, and 11 bases lay in between. CDR3 DNA sequence: TGTGCCAGCAGCTTCCAACCCACCCCCTACGAGCAGTACTTC. Protein sequence: CASSFQPTPYEQYF.

This clonotype occurred many times. DNA for the CDR3: TGTGCCAGCCAGACAGGGACCCAAGAGACCCAGTACTTC. This codes for CASQTGTQETQYF. The chain uses TRBV2 and TRBJ2-5; 7 bases match TRBD1. The CDR3 is 13 amino acids. The ends lost 8 bases at V and 1 base at J; junction bases unmatched: 4. Per the germline V gene, CDR1 is SNHLY and CDR2 is FYNNEI. The variable domain in full, with the rest retrieved from reference TRBV2 and TRBJ2-5, is EPEVTQTPSHQVTQMGQEVILRCVPISNHLYFYWYRQILGQKVEFLVSFYNNEISEKSEIFDDQFSVERPDGSNFTLKIRSTKLEDSAMYFCASQTGTQETQYFGPGTRLLVL.

This clonotype was recorded many times. The rearrangement links TRBV12-3 or TRBV12-4 to TRBJ2-7, with a possible D match to TRBD1 (6 bases). The CDR3 covers 13 residues. The V and J ends lost 5 bases and 3 bases respectively, with 11 bases between them. CDR3 nucleotide sequence: TGTGCCAGCAGTGTTTGGACAGACTACGAGCAGTACTTC. This gives the protein CASSVWTDYEQYF.

This clonotype was detected ten times or more. This chain links TRBV11-2 with TRBJ1-1; D remains unclear. V was trimmed by 5 bases and J by 2 bases, leaving 6 bases between them. CDR1 is SGHAT, CDR2 FQNNGV, per germline. This CDR3 region has 12 residues. In DNA form, the CDR3 reads TGTGCCAGCAGCCCGGATAACACTGAAGCTTTCTTT. It is translated as CASSPDNTEAFF.

The rearrangement links TRBV2 to TRBJ2-2; D ambiguous. Trimming shortened V by 1 base and J by 6 bases, and 9 bases separated the two germline ends. Germline V gives CDR1 SNHLY, CDR2 FYNNEI. The CDR3 consists of 14 residues. CDR3 bases: TGTGCCAGCAGTGAAGATAGGCCGGCCGGGGAGCTGTTTTTT. This gives the protein CASSEDRPAGELFF.

Of note for this clonotype: A read error is possible here, since a much larger clone lies one base away. This sequence joins TRBV27 and TRBJ2-7, with D possibly called TRBD1 or TRBD2 (5 bases each). CDR3 length: 15 residues. CDR1 is MNHEY, CDR2 SMNVEV, per germline (reference sequence). The V end was cut by 9 bases, the J end by 0 bases, with 18 bases between. This chain's CDR3 is CASSRGADPSYEQYF. As DNA, the CDR3 is TGTGCCAGTTCCCGAGGGGCTGACCCCTCCTACGAGCAGTACTTC.

This clonotype was found many times. The CDR3 protein is CASSPMGGTGYTF. The CDR3 DNA is TGTGCCAGCAGTCCCATGGGGGGGACTGGCTACACCTTC. J is TRBJ1-2 and V is TRBV12-3 or TRBV12-4; a possible D gene is TRBD1 (5 bases). V lost 5 bases, J lost 7 bases, and 14 bases lay in between. There are 13 residues in the CDR3.

This clonotype was seen ten or more times. The V call is TRBV6-7, the J call TRBJ2-7, with TRBD2 matching 10 bases. TRBV6-7 is known as an ORF, though its function is uncertain. V was pared by 2 bases and J by 7 bases, with 17 bases of the junction left unmatched. This CDR3 spans 18 amino acids. The CDR3 sequence is CASSYRTTTSGTPGEQYF. The CDR3 DNA is TGTGCCAGCAGTTACCGCACTACAACTAGCGGGACACCGGGGGAGCAGTACTTC.

This clonotype came up many times. V is TRBV5-1 and J is TRBJ1-1; TRBD1 matches 7 bases. The V gene end was trimmed by 0 bases and the J gene end by 0 bases; junction bases not matched to a gene: 14. There are 19 residues in the CDR3. Per the germline V gene, CDR1 is SGHRS and CDR2 is YFSETQ. The DNA of the CDR3 is TGCGCCAGCAGCTTGGACCCGACAGGGACCTTATCTATGAACACTGAAGCTTTCTTT. Residues: CASSLDPTGTLSMNTEAFF.

This clonotype came up many times. This chain links TRBV29-1 with TRBJ2-3; a weak D match, TRBD2 (5 bases). Germline V lookup: CDR1 SQVTM, CDR2 ANQGSEA. V shed 4 bases and J shed 3 bases, with 11 bases lying between them. The CDR3 runs 13 residues. The CDR3 here is CSVVRGRTDTQYF. CDR3 in DNA: TGCAGCGTTGTACGCGGGCGTACAGATACGCAGTATTTT.

As for this clonotype: A much larger clone differs by one base, so this may be a read error. The chain carries TRBV11-2 and TRBJ2-7, with 10 positions matching TRBD2. The CDR3 extends over 15 amino acids. The V gene's germline CDR1 is SGHAT and CDR2 FQNNGV. This CDR3 is CAGSLVSGRVPEQYF. The CDR3 nucleotides read TGTGCCGGCAGCTTAGTAAGCGGGAGGGTTCCCGAGCAGTACTTC. The whole variable domain, filled in from reference TRBV11-2 and TRBJ2-7, reads EAGVAQSPRYKIIEKRQSVAFWCNPISGHATLYWYQQILGQGPKLLIQFQNNGVVDDSQLPKDRFSAERLKGVDSTLKIQPAKLEDSAVYLCAGSLVSGRVPEQYFGPGTRLTVT.

The chain carries TRBV6-1 and TRBJ1-5; 11 bases map to TRBD1. The germline V gene has CDR1 MNHNS and CDR2 SASEGT. This CDR3 spans 19 amino acids. After removal of 5 bases from V and 0 bases from J, the junction contained 12 bases not matched to a gene. The CDR3 DNA reads TGTGCCAGCAGTCCCGGGACAGGGGGTGAATGGGATAGCAATCAGCCCCAGCATTTT. It codes for CASSPGTGGEWDSNQPQHF.

This clonotype was detected a few times. The chain links TRBV16 to TRBJ2-7; D is possibly TRBD1 (6 bases). The CDR3 is 16 amino acids. V lost 0 bases and J lost 0, with 12 bases in between. Per germline, CDR1 KGHSY and CDR2 FQNENV. This chain's CDR3 is CASSQSGQGSSYEQYF. The CDR3 nucleotides read TGTGCCAGCAGCCAATCGGGGCAGGGGAGCTCCTACGAGCAGTACTTC.

A few counts support this clonotype. V is TRBV6-1 and J is TRBJ1-1; D unresolved. This CDR3 has 12 residues. The germline gives CDR1 MNHNS, CDR2 SASEGT. CDR3 in amino acids: CASGGVSSEAFF. In DNA form, the CDR3 reads TGTGCTTCTGGCGGGGTCAGTTCTGAAGCTTTCTTT.

The chain combines TRBV6-1 with TRBJ2-7; D is possibly TRBD1 (6 bases). The CDR3 has 14 residues. The ends were cut back, 8 bases at V and 2 bases at J, with 16 bases in the middle. CDR1 and CDR2 (germline): MNHNS, SASEGT. CDR3 DNA: TGTGCCAGCCGCATGGGGCAGGGGCCCTACGAGCAGTACTTC. Residues: CASRMGQGPYEQYF.

This clonotype was counted many times. This chain uses TRBV7-9 with TRBJ1-4, with a possible D match to TRBD1 (5 bases). The CDR3 has 16 amino acids. The germline V and J ends were trimmed by 4 bases and 8 bases, with 20 bases remaining between them. Germline V gene data show CDR1 as SEHNR and CDR2 as FQNEAQ (reference sequence). The CDR3 coding sequence is TGTGCCAGCAGCTCCCGAAAAGAGGGGAGAATCGAAAAACTGTTTTTT. It yields the protein CASSSRKEGRIEKLFF.

The sample holds many counts of this clonotype. This chain links TRBV27 with TRBJ2-7; 11 positions match TRBD2. Germline V gene lookup returns CDR1 MNHEY and CDR2 SMNVEV (reference sequence). The CDR3 runs to 17 residues. J was trimmed by 1 base and V by 6 bases; bases with no gene match: 11. As DNA, the CDR3 is TGTGCCAGCAGGCGGCTAGCGGGAGGCCCACTATCCTACGAGCAGTACTTC. This sequence encodes CASRRLAGGPLSYEQYF.

The V gene is TRBV20-1, the J gene TRBJ1-3; TRBD1 is a possible D gene (6 bases). The CDR3 contains 15 residues. Germline CDR1 DFQATT, CDR2 SNEGSKA (reference sequence). V dropped 6 bases and J dropped 0 bases, with 15 bases sitting between them. CDR3 protein: CSAGRGAASGNTIYF. In DNA, the CDR3 is TGCAGTGCAGGACGGGGGGCGGCCTCTGGAAACACCATATATTTT.

This clonotype occurred many times. The CDR3 reads CASSPEGHGMSDTQYF. The CDR3 DNA follows: TGTGCCAGCAGCCCAGAGGGACATGGGATGTCAGATACGCAGTATTTT. The chain employs TRBV7-9 and TRBJ2-3; tentative D call: TRBD1 (6 bases). CDR3 length equals 16 residues. Trimming left V 5 bases short and J 4 bases short, with 19 bases between. From germline, CDR1 is SEHNR and CDR2 FQNEAQ (reference sequence).

This clonotype was seen at least ten times. The chain has TRBV9 and TRBJ2-3; a possible D gene is TRBD2 (6 bases). There are 15 residues in the CDR3. V was shortened by 2 bases and J by 2 bases, with 12 bases between the two germline ends. Germline V gene lookup returns CDR1 SGDLS and CDR2 YYNGEE. The chain's CDR3 is CASSVSSGPTDTQYF. The CDR3 nucleotides are TGTGCCAGCAGCGTCAGTAGCGGACCCACAGATACGCAGTATTTT.

Ten or more counts support this clonotype. The V call is TRBV5-1, the J call TRBJ1-4; D gene unclear. The CDR3 totals 13 residues. Germline V gene data show CDR1 as SGHRS and CDR2 as YFSETQ. V lost 1 base and J lost 10, with 11 bases in between. The CDR3 loop reads CASSLREGGKLFF. Here the CDR3 DNA reads TGCGCCAGCAGCTTGAGAGAGGGAGGAAAACTGTTTTTT.

This clonotype has at least ten counts. V and J are TRBV12-3 or TRBV12-4 and TRBJ2-3, with D possibly TRBD2 on 6 matching bases. This CDR3 is 15 amino acids long. V was clipped by 2 bases and J by 4 bases, with 13 bases between them. Here the CDR3 reads CASSLILTGADTQYF. The CDR3, as DNA: TGTGCCAGCAGTTTAATCCTTACGGGAGCAGATACGCAGTATTTT.

This clonotype has just a few counts. This chain connects TRBV12-5 to TRBJ1-6; 8 nucleotides agree with TRBD1. This CDR3 has 14 amino acids. V lost 6 bases and J lost 9; bases outside the gene matches: 7. Germline V lookup: CDR1 LGHNT, CDR2 FRNRAP. CDR3 in amino acids: CASGQTGEGSPLHF. The CDR3 nucleotides read TGTGCTAGTGGACAGACAGGGGAGGGTTCACCCCTCCACTTT.

This rearrangement joins TRBV19 to TRBJ1-2; 8 positions match TRBD1. Germline-derived CDR1 and CDR2 are LNHDA and SQIVND (reference sequence). CDR3 length: 14 residues. Trimming at V came to 10 bases and at J to 4 bases, leaving 11 bases not matched to a gene. The CDR3 reads CATHETGAGYGYTF. The CDR3 bases are TGTGCCACCCATGAGACAGGGGCCGGCTATGGCTACACCTTC.

This clonotype was seen at least ten times. The genes are TRBV11-2 and TRBJ1-1, with 7 bases fitting TRBD1. The CDR3 contains 15 residues. The germline gives CDR1 SGHAT, CDR2 FQNNGV. V lost 3 bases, J lost 1 base, and 5 bases stayed unmatched. The CDR3 sequence is CASSFPQGSNTEAFF. The DNA of the CDR3 is TGTGCCAGCAGCTTTCCACAGGGGTCGAACACTGAAGCTTTCTTT.

In its sample, this clonotype was seen many times. This rearrangement joins TRBV2 to TRBJ1-5; 10 bases fit TRBD1. V dropped 6 bases and J dropped 0; count of bases not matched to a gene: 2. Germline-derived CDR1 and CDR2 are SNHLY and FYNNEI. The CDR3 is 15 amino acids. This chain's CDR3 is CASSRQGASNQPQHF. CDR3 bases: TGTGCCAGCAGCCGACAGGGGGCTAGCAATCAGCCCCAGCATTTT. Looking up the rest from reference TRBV2 and TRBJ1-5 gives the full variable domain: EPEVTQTPSHQVTQMGQEVILRCVPISNHLYFYWYRQILGQKVEFLVSFYNNEISEKSEIFDDQFSVERPDGSNFTLKIRSTKLEDSAMYFCASSRQGASNQPQHFGDGTRLSIL.

This chain uses TRBV6-1 with TRBJ2-1; 10 nucleotides agree with TRBD2. This CDR3 has 12 amino acids. Per germline, CDR1 MNHNS and CDR2 SASEGT. V was pared by 6 bases and J by 13 bases, with 6 bases of the junction left unmatched. In DNA, the CDR3 is TGTGCCAGCAGCCTAGCGGGAGAGGGTCAGTTCTTC. It yields the protein CASSLAGEGQFF.

This clonotype was found many times. J is TRBJ1-5 and V is TRBV6-1; the D gene is possibly TRBD1 (6 bases). Germline V CDR1 and CDR2: MNHNS, SASEGT. Trimming took off 7 bases at V and 3 bases at J, with 28 bases between the two ends. This CDR3 has 19 amino acids. The DNA of the CDR3 is TGTGCCAGCAATGTACTGTCAGGGGCGTCGGGGAGTCTCAATCAGCCCCAGCATTTT. It encodes CASNVLSGASGSLNQPQHF.